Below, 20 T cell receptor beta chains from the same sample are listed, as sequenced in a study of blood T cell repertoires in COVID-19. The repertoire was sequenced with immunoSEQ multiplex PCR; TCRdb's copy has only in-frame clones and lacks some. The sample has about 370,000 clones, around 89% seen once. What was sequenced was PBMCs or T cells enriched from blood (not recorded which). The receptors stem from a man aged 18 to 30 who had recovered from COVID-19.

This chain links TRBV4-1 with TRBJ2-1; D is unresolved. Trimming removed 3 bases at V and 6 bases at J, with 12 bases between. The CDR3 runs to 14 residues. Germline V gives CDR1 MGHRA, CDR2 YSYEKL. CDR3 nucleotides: TGCGCCAGCAGCCACCCGGGTCTTCCCAATGAGCAGTTCTTC. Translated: CASSHPGLPNEQFF.

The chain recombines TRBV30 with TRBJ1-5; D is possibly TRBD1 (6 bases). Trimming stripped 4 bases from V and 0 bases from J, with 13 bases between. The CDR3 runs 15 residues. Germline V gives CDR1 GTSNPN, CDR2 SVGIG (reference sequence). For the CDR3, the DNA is TGTGCCTGGAAAGACAAGGGGGTTAGCAATCAGCCCCAGCATTTT. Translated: CAWKDKGVSNQPQHF.

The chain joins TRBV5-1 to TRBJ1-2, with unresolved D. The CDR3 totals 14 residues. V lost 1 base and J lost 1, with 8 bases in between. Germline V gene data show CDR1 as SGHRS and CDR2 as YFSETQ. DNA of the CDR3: TGCGCCAGCAGCTTGTCTTCGTTTAACTATGGCTACACCTTC. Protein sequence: CASSLSSFNYGYTF.

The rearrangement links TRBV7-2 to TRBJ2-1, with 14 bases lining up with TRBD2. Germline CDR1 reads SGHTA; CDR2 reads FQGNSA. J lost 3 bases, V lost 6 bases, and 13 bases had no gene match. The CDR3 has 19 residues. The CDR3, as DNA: TGTGCCAGCAGTCAGACTAGCGGGAGGGCCTACTTTTACTACAATGAGCAGTTCTTC. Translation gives CASSQTSGRAYFYYNEQFF. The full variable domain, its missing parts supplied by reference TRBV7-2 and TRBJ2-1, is GAGVSQSPSNKVTEKGKDVELRCDPISGHTALYWYRQSLGQGLEFLIYFQGNSAPDKSGLPSDRFSAERTGGSVSTLTIQRTQQEDSAVYLCASSQTSGRAYFYYNEQFFGPGTRLTVL.

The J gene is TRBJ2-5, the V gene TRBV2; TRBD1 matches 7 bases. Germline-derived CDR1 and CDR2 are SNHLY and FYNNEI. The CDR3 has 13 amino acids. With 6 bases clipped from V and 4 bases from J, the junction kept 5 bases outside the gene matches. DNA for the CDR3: TGTGCCAGCAGACAGGGGTTGGGAGAGACCCAGTACTTC. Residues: CASRQGLGETQYF.

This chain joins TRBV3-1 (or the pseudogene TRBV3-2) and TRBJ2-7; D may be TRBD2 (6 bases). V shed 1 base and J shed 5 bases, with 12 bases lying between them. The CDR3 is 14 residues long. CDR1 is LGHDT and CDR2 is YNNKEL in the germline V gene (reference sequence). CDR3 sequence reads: CASSQAWGGDEQYF. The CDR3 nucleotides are TGTGCCAGCAGCCAAGCCTGGGGCGGGGACGAGCAGTACTTC.

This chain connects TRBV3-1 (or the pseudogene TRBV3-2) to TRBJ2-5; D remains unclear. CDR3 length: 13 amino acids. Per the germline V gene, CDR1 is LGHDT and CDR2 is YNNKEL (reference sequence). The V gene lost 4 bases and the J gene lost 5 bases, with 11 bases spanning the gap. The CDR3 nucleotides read TGTGCCAGCAGCCCTCGGGTAGTGGAGACCCAGTACTTC. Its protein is CASSPRVVETQYF.

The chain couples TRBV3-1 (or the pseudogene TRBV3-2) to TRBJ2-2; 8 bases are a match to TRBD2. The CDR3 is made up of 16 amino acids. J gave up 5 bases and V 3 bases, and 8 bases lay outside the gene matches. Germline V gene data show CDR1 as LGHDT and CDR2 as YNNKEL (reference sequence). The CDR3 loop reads CASSHSGRVGTGELFF. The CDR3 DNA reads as TGTGCCAGCAGCCACTCCGGGAGGGTAGGGACCGGGGAGCTGTTTTTT.

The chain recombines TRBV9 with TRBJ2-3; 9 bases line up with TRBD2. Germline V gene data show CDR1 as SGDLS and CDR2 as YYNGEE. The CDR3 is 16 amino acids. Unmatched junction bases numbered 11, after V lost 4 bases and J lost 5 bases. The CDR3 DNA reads TGTGCCAGCAGCCCCCAGTCTGCGGGGGGGGTAGATACGCAGTATTTT. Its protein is CASSPQSAGGVDTQYF.

The CDR3 is CASSLSGIEAFF. The DNA of the CDR3 is TGCGCCAGCAGCCTGTCGGGGATTGAAGCTTTCTTT. The V gene is TRBV4-1, the J gene TRBJ1-1; D is ambiguous. This CDR3 spans 12 amino acids. Germline V CDR1 and CDR2: MGHRA, YSYEKL. Trimming shortened V by 4 bases and J by 7 bases, and 10 bases separated the two germline ends.

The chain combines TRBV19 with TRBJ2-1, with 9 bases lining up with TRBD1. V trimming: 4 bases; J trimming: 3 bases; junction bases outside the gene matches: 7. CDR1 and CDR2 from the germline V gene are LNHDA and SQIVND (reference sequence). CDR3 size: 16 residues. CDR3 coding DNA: TGTGCCAGTAGTACCGAAACAGGGGGCTACTACAATGAGCAGTTCTTC. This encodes CASSTETGGYYNEQFF.

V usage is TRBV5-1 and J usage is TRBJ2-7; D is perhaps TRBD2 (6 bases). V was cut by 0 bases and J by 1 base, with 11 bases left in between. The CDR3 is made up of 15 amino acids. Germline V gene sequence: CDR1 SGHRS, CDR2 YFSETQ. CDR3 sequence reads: CASSLGFGGSYEQYF. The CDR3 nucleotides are TGCGCCAGCAGCTTGGGGTTCGGGGGATCCTACGAGCAGTACTTC.

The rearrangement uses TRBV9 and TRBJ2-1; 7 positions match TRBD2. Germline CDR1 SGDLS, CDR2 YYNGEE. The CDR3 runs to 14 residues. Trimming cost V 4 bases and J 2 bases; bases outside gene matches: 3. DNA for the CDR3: TGTGCCAGCAGCCCCGGGACTACCTACAATGAGCAGTTCTTC. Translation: CASSPGTTYNEQFF.

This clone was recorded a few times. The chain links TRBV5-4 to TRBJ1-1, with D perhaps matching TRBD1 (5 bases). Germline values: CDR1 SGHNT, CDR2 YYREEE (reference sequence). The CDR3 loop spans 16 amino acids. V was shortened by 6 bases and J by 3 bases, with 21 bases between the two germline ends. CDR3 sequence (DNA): TGTGCCAGCACCCAAAGCCGGGGGGTTGGCGACACTGAAGCTTTCTTT. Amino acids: CASTQSRGVGDTEAFF.

The CDR3, as DNA: TGTGCCAGCAGCTCCCGGACTAGCGGGAGGGAGCCCTACGAGCAGTACTTC. Residues: CASSSRTSGREPYEQYF. The genes are TRBV5-4 and TRBJ2-7, with 15 nucleotides matching TRBD2. V was pared by 3 bases and J by 2 bases, with 6 bases of the junction left unmatched. Per germline, CDR1 SGHNT and CDR2 YYREEE (reference sequence). This CDR3 comprises 17 residues.

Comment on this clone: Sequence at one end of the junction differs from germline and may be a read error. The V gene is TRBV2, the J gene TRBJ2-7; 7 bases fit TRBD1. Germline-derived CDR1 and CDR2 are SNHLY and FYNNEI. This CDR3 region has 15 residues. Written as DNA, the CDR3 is TGTGCCAGCAGGGAAGGGACAGCCAATACCTACGAGCAGTACTTC. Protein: CASREGTANTYEQYF.

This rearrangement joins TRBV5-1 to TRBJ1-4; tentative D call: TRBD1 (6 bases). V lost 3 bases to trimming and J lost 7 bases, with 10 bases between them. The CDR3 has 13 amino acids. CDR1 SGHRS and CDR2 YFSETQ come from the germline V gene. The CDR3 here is CASSSTGSEKLFF. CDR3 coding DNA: TGCGCCAGCAGCTCAACAGGGAGTGAAAAACTGTTTTTT.

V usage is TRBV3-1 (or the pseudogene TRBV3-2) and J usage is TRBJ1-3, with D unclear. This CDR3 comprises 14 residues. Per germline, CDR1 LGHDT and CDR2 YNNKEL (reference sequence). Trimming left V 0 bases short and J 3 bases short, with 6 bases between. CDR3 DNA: TGTGCCAGCAGCCAAGAGGCCAGTGGAAACACCATATATTTT. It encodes CASSQEASGNTIYF.

CDR3 sequence (DNA): TGTGCCAGCAGTGGGATTACAGGGAAGGTTTTTGGCCACGAGCAGTACTTC. It codes for CASSGITGKVFGHEQYF. The chain combines TRBV28 with TRBJ2-7, with D maybe TRBD1 (6 bases). V lost 5 bases and J 5 bases, leaving 25 bases between the germline ends. Germline V CDR1 and CDR2: MDHEN, SYDVKM. The CDR3 contains 17 residues.

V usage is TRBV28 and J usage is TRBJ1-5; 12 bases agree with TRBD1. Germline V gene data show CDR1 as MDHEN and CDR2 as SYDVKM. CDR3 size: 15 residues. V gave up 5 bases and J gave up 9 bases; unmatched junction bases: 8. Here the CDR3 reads CASSQPGQGAGPQHF. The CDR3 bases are TGTGCCAGCAGTCAGCCGGGACAGGGGGCAGGGCCCCAGCATTTT.